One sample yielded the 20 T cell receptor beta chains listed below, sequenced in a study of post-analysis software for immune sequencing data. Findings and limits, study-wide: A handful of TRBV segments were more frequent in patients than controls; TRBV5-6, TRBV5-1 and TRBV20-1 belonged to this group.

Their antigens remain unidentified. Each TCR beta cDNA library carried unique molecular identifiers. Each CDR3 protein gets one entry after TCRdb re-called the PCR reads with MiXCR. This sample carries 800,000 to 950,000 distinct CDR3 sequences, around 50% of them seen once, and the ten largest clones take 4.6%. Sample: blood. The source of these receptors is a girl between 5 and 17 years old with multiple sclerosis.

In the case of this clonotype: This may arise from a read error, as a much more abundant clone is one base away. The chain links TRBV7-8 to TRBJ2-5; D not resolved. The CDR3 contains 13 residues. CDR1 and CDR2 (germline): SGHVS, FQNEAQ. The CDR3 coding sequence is TGTGCCGGCAGCTTAGTGTGGCGCGAGACCCAGTACTTC. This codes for CAGSLVWRETQYF.

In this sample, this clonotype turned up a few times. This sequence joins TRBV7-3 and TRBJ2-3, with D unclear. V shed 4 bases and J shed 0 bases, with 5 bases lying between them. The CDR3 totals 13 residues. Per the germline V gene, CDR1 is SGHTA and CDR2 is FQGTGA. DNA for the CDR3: TGTGCCAGCAGCTCTATAAGCACAGATACGCAGTATTTT. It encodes CASSSISTDTQYF. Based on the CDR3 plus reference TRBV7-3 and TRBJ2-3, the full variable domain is GAGVSQTPSNKVTEKGKYVELRCDPISGHTALYWYRQSLGQGPEFLIYFQGTGAADDSGLPNDRFFAVRPEGSVSTLKIQRTERGDSAVYLCASSSISTDTQYFGPGTRLTVL.

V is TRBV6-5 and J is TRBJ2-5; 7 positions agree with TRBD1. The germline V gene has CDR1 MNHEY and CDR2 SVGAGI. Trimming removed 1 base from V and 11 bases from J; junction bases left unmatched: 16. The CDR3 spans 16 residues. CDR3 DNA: TGTGCCAGCAGTTACTTGGGGACAGATCAAACCCATGAGCAGTACTTC. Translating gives CASSYLGTDQTHEQYF.

The CDR3 here is CASSSPGRAGYGEQYF. As DNA, the CDR3 is TGTGCCAGCAGTTCTCCCGGGCGGGCAGGGTATGGCGAGCAGTACTTC. V and J are TRBV6-6 and TRBJ2-5; D may correspond to TRBD1 or TRBD2 (5 bases each). Judging by the DNA end, TRBJ2-7 fits better; the J call may be wrong. The germline CDR1 and CDR2 sequences are MNHNY and SVGAGI (reference sequence). CDR3 length equals 16 residues.

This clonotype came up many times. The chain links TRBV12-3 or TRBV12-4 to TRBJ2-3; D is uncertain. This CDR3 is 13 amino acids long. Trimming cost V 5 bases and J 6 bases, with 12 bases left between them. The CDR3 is CASSPRSWDTQYF. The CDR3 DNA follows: TGTGCCAGCAGTCCCCGTTCCTGGGATACGCAGTATTTT.

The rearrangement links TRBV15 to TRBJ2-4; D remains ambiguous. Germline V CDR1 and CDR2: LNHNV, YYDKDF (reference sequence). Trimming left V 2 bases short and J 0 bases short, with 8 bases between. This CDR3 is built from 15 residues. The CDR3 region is CATSRTPLAKNIQYF. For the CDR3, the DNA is TGTGCCACCAGCAGAACACCGCTAGCCAAAAACATTCAGTACTTC.

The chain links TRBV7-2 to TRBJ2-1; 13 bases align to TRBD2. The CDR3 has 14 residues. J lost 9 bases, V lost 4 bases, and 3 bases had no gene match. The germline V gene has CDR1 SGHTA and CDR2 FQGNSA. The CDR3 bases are TGTGCCAGCAGCTGGGGACTAGCGGGGAGTGAGCAGTTCTTC. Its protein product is CASSWGLAGSEQFF.

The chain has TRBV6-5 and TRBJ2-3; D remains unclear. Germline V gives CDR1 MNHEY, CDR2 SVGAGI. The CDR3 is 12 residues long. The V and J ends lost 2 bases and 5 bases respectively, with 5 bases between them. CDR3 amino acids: CASSYMVDTQYF. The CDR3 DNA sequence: TGTGCCAGCAGTTACATGGTAGATACGCAGTATTTT.

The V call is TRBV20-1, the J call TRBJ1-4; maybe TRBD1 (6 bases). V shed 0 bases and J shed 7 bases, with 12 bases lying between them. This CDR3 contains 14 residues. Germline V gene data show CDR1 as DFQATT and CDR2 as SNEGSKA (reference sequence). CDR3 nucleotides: TGCAGTGCTAGAGATAAACAGGGCGCTGAAAAACTGTTTTTT. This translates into CSARDKQGAEKLFF.

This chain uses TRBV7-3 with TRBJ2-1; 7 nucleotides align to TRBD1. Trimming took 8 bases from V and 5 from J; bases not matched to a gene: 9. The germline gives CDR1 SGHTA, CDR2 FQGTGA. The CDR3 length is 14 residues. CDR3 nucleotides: TGTGCCAGCGCTACAGGGACAGTTCACAATGAGCAGTTCTTC. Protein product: CASATGTVHNEQFF.

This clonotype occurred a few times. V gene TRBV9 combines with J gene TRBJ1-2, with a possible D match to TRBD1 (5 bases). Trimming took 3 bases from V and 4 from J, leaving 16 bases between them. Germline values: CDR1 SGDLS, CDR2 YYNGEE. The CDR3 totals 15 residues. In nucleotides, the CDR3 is TGTGCCAGCAGCGAAGGGCACCAGGGCACCTATGGCTACACCTTC. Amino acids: CASSEGHQGTYGYTF.

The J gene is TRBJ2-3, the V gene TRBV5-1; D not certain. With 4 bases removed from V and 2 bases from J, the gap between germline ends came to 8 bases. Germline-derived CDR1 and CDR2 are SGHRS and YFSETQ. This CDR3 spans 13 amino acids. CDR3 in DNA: TGCGCCAGCAGCGGGTCAGTCACAGATACGCAGTATTTT. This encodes CASSGSVTDTQYF.

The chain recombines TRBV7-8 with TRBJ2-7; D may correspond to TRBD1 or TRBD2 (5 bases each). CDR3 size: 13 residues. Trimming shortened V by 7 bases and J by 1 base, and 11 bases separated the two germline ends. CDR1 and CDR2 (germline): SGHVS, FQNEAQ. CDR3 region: CASNSGRSYEQYF. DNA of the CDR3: TGTGCCAGCAACTCGGGACGTTCCTACGAGCAGTACTTC. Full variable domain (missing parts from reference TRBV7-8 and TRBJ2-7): GAGVSQSPRYKVAKRGQDVALRCDPISGHVSLFWYQQALGQGPEFLTYFQNEAQLDKSGLPSDRFFAERPEGSVSTLKIQRTQQEDSAVYLCASNSGRSYEQYFGPGTRLTVT.

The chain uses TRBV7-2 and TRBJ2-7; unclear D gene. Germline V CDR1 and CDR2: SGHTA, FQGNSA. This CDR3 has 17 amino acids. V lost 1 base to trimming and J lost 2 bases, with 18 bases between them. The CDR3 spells CASSLGGQAIAPYEQYF. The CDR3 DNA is TGTGCCAGCAGCTTAGGTGGGCAGGCTATTGCCCCCTACGAGCAGTACTTC.

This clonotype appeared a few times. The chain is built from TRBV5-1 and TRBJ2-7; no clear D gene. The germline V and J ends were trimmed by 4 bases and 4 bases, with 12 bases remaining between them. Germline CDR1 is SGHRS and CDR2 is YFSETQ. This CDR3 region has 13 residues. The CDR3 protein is CASSQHQSYEQYF. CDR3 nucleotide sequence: TGCGCCAGCAGCCAACACCAGAGTTACGAGCAGTACTTC.

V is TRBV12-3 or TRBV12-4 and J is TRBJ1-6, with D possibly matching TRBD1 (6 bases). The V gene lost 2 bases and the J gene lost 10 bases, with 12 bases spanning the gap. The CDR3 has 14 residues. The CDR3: CASSLHREWSPLHF. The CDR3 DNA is TGTGCCAGCAGTTTACACAGGGAGTGGTCACCCCTCCACTTT.

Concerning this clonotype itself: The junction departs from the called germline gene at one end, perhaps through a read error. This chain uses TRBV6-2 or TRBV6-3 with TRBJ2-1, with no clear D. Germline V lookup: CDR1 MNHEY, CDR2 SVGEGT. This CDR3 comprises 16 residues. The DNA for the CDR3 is TGTGCCACCAGTACCTTGGCGCAATCCCCCTACAATGAGCAGTTCTTC. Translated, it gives CATSTLAQSPYNEQFF.

In nucleotides, the CDR3 is TGCGCCAGCAGCTTGGAATTGGGAACTGGGGCCAACGTCCTGACTTTC. Its protein product is CASSLELGTGANVLTF. The chain employs TRBV5-1 and TRBJ2-6; D remains unclear. The length of the CDR3 is 16 residues. V dropped 0 bases and J dropped 2 bases, with 9 bases sitting between them. The germline V gene has CDR1 SGHRS and CDR2 YFSETQ.

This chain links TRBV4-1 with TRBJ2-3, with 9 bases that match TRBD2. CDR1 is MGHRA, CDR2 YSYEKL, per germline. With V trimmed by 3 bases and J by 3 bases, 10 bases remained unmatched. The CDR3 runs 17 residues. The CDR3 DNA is TGCGCCAGCAGCCAGATTCTAGCGGGGCTATCTACAGATACGCAGTATTTT. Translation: CASSQILAGLSTDTQYF.

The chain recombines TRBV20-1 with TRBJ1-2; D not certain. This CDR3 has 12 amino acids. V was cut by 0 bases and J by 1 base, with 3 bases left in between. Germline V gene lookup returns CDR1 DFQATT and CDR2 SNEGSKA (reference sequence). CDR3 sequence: CSARDFNYGYTF. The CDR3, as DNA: TGCAGTGCTAGAGATTTTAACTATGGCTACACCTTC.